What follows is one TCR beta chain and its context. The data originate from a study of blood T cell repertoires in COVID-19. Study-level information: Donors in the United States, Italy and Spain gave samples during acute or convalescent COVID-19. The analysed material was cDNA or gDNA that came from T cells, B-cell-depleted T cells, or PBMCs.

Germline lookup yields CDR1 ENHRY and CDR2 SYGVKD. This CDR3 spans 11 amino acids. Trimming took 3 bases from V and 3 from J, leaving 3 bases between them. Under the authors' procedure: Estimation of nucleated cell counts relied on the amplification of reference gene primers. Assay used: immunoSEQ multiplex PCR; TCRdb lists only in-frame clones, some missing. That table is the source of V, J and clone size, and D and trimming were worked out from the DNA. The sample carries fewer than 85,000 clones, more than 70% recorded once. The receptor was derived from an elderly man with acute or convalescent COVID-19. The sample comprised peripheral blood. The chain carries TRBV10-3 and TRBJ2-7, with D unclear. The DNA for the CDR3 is TGTGCCATCAGTGACAGCTACGAGCAGTACTTC. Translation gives CAISDSYEQYF.